The following is a T cell receptor (beta chain) sequence with its context. Its antigen is still unknown. CDR3 length: 14 residues. V shed 3 bases and J shed 3 bases, with 8 bases lying between them. Germline CDR1 and CDR2: KGHSH and LQKENI. The data derive from a study of OX40 agonist ivuxolimab in advanced cancers. Overall study: Across the patients, intravenous ivuxolimab was delivered every 2 weeks at 0.01 to 10 mg/kg.

Whole-study findings and limits: Expanded clones were, on average, more numerous in CD8+ T cells than in CD4+.

Produced via immunoSEQ multiplex PCR; TCRdb's table is partial and in-frame only. Among about 100,000 clones listed, more than 75% were seen once. This sequence joins TRBV18 and TRBJ1-4; unclear D gene. Specimen: CD4+ or CD8+ T cells sorted from blood, collected in a trial of the OX40 agonist ivuxolimab. The receptor comes from an adult with an advanced solid tumor such as melanoma, head and neck, liver or kidney cancer. DNA for the CDR3: TGTGCCAGCTCACCCGGAGTGCCTAATGAAAAACTGTTTTTT. Its translation: CASSPGVPNEKLFF. The full variable domain, with the rest looked up from reference TRBV18 and TRBJ1-4, is NAGVMQNPRHLVRRRGQEARLRCSPMKGHSHVYWYRQLPEEGLKFMVYLQKENIIDESGMPKERFSAEFPKEGPSILRIQQVVRGDSAAYFCASSPGVPNEKLFFGSGTQLSVL.